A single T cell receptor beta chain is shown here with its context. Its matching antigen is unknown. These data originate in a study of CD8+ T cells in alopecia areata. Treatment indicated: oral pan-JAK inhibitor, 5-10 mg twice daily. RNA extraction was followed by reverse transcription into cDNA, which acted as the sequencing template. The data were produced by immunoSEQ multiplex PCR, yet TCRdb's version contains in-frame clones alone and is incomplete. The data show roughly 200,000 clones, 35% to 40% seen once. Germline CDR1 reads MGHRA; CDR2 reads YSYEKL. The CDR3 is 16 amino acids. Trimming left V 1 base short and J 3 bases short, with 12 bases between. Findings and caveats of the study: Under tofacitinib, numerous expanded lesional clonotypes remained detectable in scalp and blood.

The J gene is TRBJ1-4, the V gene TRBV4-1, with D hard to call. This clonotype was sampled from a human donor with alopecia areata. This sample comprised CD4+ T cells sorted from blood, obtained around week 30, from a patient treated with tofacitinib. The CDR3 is CASSQGWEGPNEKLFF. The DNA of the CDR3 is TGCGCCAGCAGCCAAGGCTGGGAAGGGCCTAATGAAAAACTGTTTTTT.